This T cell receptor (beta chain) was obtained from a study of OX40 agonist ivuxolimab in advanced cancers. The overall study: A mean age of 60 years, range roughly 20 to 85, was recorded, and approximately 79% were male. In three patients, partial responses were observed, one with hepatocellular carcinoma and two with cutaneous melanoma. Study conclusions and caveats: CD8+ T cells (on average) carried more expanded clones than CD4+ T cells. In the 0.1 to 3.0 mg/kg range, CD4+ and CD8+ blood T cells had expanded clonally by week 6.

The CDR3 spans 13 residues. Germline V gene sequence: CDR1 SGHAT, CDR2 FQNNGV. Trimming took off 6 bases at V and 8 bases at J, with 14 bases between the two ends. Points on this clone: The target antigen is unknown.

Some clones are missing from TCRdb's copy, which holds only in-frame ones; the method was immunoSEQ multiplex PCR. The table lists approximately 82,000 clones, 84% of them singletons. The TCR sequence derives from an adult with an advanced solid tumor such as melanoma, head and neck, liver or kidney cancer. The chain combines TRBV11-2 with TRBJ2-1; no clear D. Here the sequenced sample was CD4+ or CD8+ T cells sorted from blood, taken in a trial of the OX40 agonist ivuxolimab. The CDR3: CASRRPLVDEQFF. The CDR3 DNA reads as TGTGCCAGCAGACGGCCTTTAGTCGATGAGCAGTTCTTC.